This T cell receptor (beta chain) was documented in a study of blood T cell repertoires in COVID-19. Whole-study context: Samples came from the United States, Italy and Spain, spanning acute and convalescent COVID-19.

As handled by the study authors: The authors estimated nucleated cell counts from reference gene primer amplification. Method: immunoSEQ multiplex PCR; TCRdb's copy keeps in-frame clones and lacks some. V and J calls and clone size are copied from that table; D and trimming were computed from the DNA. The table has about 200,000 clones, approximately 86% seen once; the top ten hold around 3.1%. CDR1 and CDR2 (germline): LNHDA, SQIVND (reference sequence). This CDR3 comprises 14 residues. The V and J ends lost 0 bases and 1 base respectively, with 6 bases between them. This clonotype was obtained from a man aged 55 to 69 with acute or convalescent COVID-19. The chain links TRBV19 to TRBJ1-1; D is undetermined. The specimen was peripheral blood. The CDR3 loop reads CASSIEAPNTEAFF. The CDR3 DNA follows: TGTGCCAGTAGTATAGAGGCCCCGAACACTGAAGCTTTCTTT.